These 7 T cell receptor beta chains were all obtained from the same sample, sequenced in a study of T cell repertoires in cytomegalovirus infection. TCRdb processed the reads anew with MiXCR; each CDR3 protein has one entry. The sample has more than 400,000 distinct CDR3 sequences, 26% seen once. The sample comprised PBMCs. The receptors shown here come from a human donor in good health (CMV status not recorded). Some clones in this sample may be carry-over from other donors' samples.

This clonotype came up many times. The V and J genes are TRBV7-6 and TRBJ2-5; D is undetermined. V gave up 5 bases and J gave up 13 bases, with 17 bases separating them. The germline gives CDR1 SGHVS, CDR2 FNYEAQ. The CDR3 consists of 12 residues. The CDR3 nucleotides are TGTGCCAGCAGCCTGACCTGGGCAAGGACGTACTTC. Translated, it gives CASSLTWARTYF.

The chain couples TRBV9 to TRBJ2-7; 8 bases align to TRBD1. J was trimmed by 6 bases and V by 0 bases; bases with no gene match: 11. Germline assignment: CDR1 SGDLS and CDR2 YYNGEE. CDR3 length equals 16 residues. The CDR3 DNA reads as TGTGCCAGCAGCGTAGGAGCACAGGGGGTAGGCGCCGAGCAGTACTTC. This translates into CASSVGAQGVGAEQYF.

The J gene is TRBJ2-2, the V gene TRBV6-2 or TRBV6-3; either TRBD1 or TRBD2 may fit D (5 bases each). The CDR3 extends over 18 amino acids. The ends were cut back, 2 bases at V and 4 bases at J, with 20 bases in the middle. Germline assignment: CDR1 MNHEY and CDR2 SVGEGT. CDR3 residues: CASSYPGTFSRGTGELFF. CDR3 nucleotides: TGTGCCAGCAGTTACCCCGGGACGTTCTCGAGGGGCACCGGGGAGCTGTTTTTT.

The gene calls are TRBV28 and TRBJ2-2, with 8 bases fitting TRBD1. The ends lost 2 bases at V and 5 bases at J; junction bases unmatched: 7. Germline values: CDR1 MDHEN, CDR2 SYDVKM. The CDR3 runs 16 residues. The CDR3 loop reads CASSLTRGLRTGELFF. The DNA of the CDR3 is TGTGCCAGCAGTTTAACCAGGGGGCTTAGGACCGGGGAGCTGTTTTTT.

This clonotype was seen more than once but under ten times. The rearrangement links TRBV7-9 to TRBJ2-6; D could derive from TRBD1 or TRBD2 (5 bases each). Germline V CDR1 and CDR2: SEHNR, FQNEAQ (reference sequence). V dropped 2 bases and J dropped 0 bases, with 8 bases sitting between them. The CDR3 spans 16 residues. CDR3 in amino acids: CASSLYGGSGANVLTF. CDR3 nucleotide sequence: TGTGCCAGCAGCTTATATGGGGGCTCTGGGGCCAACGTCCTGACTTTC.

This clonotype was seen ten or more times. The chain uses TRBV7-8 and TRBJ2-7; tentative D call: TRBD2 (5 bases). The length of the CDR3 is 18 residues. Germline V gives CDR1 SGHVS, CDR2 FQNEAQ. CDR3 amino acids: CASSLAPRKRKLPYEQCV. The CDR3 coding sequence is TGTGCCAGCAGCTTAGCTCCCCGAAAGCGGAAACTTCCCTACGAGCAGTGCGTC.

The sample holds a few counts of this clonotype. This rearrangement joins TRBV7-2 to TRBJ2-5; D not certain. Germline CDR1 and CDR2: SGHTA and FQGNSA. The CDR3 totals 14 residues. Trimming stripped 5 bases from V and 5 bases from J, with 15 bases between. CDR3 bases: TGTGCCAGCAGCGCCAAGAATTCGGGTGAGACCCAGTACTTC. This translates into CASSAKNSGETQYF.